A single sample gave rise to the 27 T cell receptor beta chains below, sequenced in a study of shared clonotypes between healthy human individuals. The repertoire was sequenced with immunoSEQ multiplex PCR; TCRdb's copy has only in-frame clones and lacks some. In the table there are about 2,500,000 clones, around 94% of which are singletons. Sequenced input: naive CD4+ T cells sorted from blood. Described subset: CD45RA+ positively selected. The receptors stem from a man aged 18 to 35 in good health.

The chain links TRBV10-3 to TRBJ1-1; weak D call: TRBD1 (5 bases). Germline V gene data show CDR1 as ENHRY and CDR2 as SYGVKD. This CDR3 is 16 amino acids long. V lost 2 bases to trimming and J lost 2 bases, with 15 bases between them. The CDR3 DNA sequence: TGTGCCATCAGTGAGGCTAGGGTTGACAGAAACACTGAAGCTTTCTTT. Translation: CAISEARVDRNTEAFF.

This clone has just one count. The rearrangement links TRBV10-3 to TRBJ1-1; a weak D match, TRBD1 (5 bases). The CDR3 spans 15 residues. Trimming shortened V by 3 bases and J by 0 bases, and 11 bases separated the two germline ends. Germline-derived CDR1 and CDR2 are ENHRY and SYGVKD. CDR3 protein: CAISDRGAMNTEAFF. CDR3 nucleotides: TGTGCCATCAGTGACCGGGGCGCCATGAACACTGAAGCTTTCTTT.

Regarding this clone: The identical CDR3 is also encoded by other nucleotide sequences in the sample. V gene TRBV6-1 combines with J gene TRBJ1-2; the D gene is possibly TRBD1 (5 bases). This CDR3 region has 15 residues. V was trimmed by 0 bases and J by 4 bases, leaving 12 bases between them. The germline CDR1 and CDR2 sequences are MNHNS and SASEGT. For the CDR3, the DNA is TGTGCCAGCAGTGAAGCTACAGGCGGGGTCTATGGCTACACCTTC. Protein: CASSEATGGVYGYTF.

CDR3 bases: TGTGCCAGCAGCAATTTCCCTGGTAGGCTTAATGAGCAGTTCTTC. Encoded protein: CASSNFPGRLNEQFF. The J gene is TRBJ2-1, the V gene TRBV21-1. TRBV21-1 corresponds to a pseudogene. The CDR3 runs to 15 residues.

The chain links TRBV15 to TRBJ1-5; the match to TRBD1 covers 9 bases. This CDR3 has 17 amino acids. The trim removed 2 bases at V and 3 bases at J, leaving 8 bases unmatched. Germline CDR1 and CDR2: LNHNV and YYDKDF (reference sequence). The CDR3 DNA is TGTGCCACCAGCAGAAACAGGGGGCGAGGGAACAATCAGCCCCAGCATTTT. This encodes CATSRNRGRGNNQPQHF.

There are a few counts of this clone. This chain joins TRBV9 and TRBJ1-6; D is perhaps TRBD1 (5 bases). V lost 0 bases to trimming and J lost 8 bases, with 9 bases between them. Germline CDR1 is SGDLS and CDR2 is YYNGEE. CDR3 length: 14 amino acids. The CDR3 sequence: CASSVGIRDSPLHF. The CDR3 DNA is TGTGCCAGCAGCGTAGGTATCAGGGATTCACCCCTCCACTTT.

The V and J genes are TRBV19 and TRBJ2-7, with 11 bases matching TRBD1. The germline CDR1 and CDR2 sequences are LNHDA and SQIVND (reference sequence). This CDR3 has 13 amino acids. Unmatched junction bases numbered 8, after V lost 9 bases and J lost 7 bases. The CDR3 DNA follows: TGTGCCAGCGCCGGACAGGGGGCGCGAGAGCAGTACTTC. Translation gives CASAGQGAREQYF.

V gene TRBV2 combines with J gene TRBJ2-3; TRBD2 might be the D (6 bases). This CDR3 region has 15 residues. Trimming stripped 6 bases from V and 8 bases from J, with 21 bases between. From germline, CDR1 is SNHLY and CDR2 FYNNEI. The CDR3 region has the DNA TGTGCCAGCAGGAGGGACTGGAGAACTTCGAGTACGCAGTATTTT. Its translation is CASRRDWRTSSTQYF.

CDR3 in amino acids: CASSLRQRNTEAFF. CDR3 sequence (DNA): TGTGCCAGCAGTTTACGACAGAGGAACACTGAAGCTTTCTTT. J is TRBJ1-1 and V is TRBV27, with D tentatively TRBD1 (5 bases). V was pared by 2 bases and J by 1 base, with 8 bases between. The CDR3 spans 14 residues. CDR1 MNHEY and CDR2 SMNVEV come from the germline V gene (reference sequence).

The J gene is TRBJ1-2, the V gene TRBV4-1; no definite D call. This CDR3 has 12 amino acids. The germline CDR1 and CDR2 sequences are MGHRA and YSYEKL. The V end was cut by 4 bases, the J end by 10 bases, with 13 bases between. The CDR3 DNA is TGCGCCAGCAGCCGAGGGTTTGATGTCTACACCTTC. Protein: CASSRGFDVYTF.

The count of this clone is one. This chain links TRBV4-2 with TRBJ2-1, with 9 bases fitting TRBD2. Trimming at V came to 3 bases and at J to 1 base, leaving 4 bases not matched to a gene. The CDR3 runs 16 residues. The V gene's germline CDR1 is LGHNA and CDR2 YNFKEQ. The CDR3 nucleotides read TGTGCCAGCAGCCACCTCAGCGGGGGGTCCTACAATGAGCAGTTCTTC. Its translation is CASSHLSGGSYNEQFF.

The V and J genes are TRBV11-2 and TRBJ2-1; TRBD2 matches 14 bases. Per germline, CDR1 SGHAT and CDR2 FQNNGV. The CDR3 has 18 amino acids. After removal of 2 bases from V and 7 bases from J, the junction contained 10 bases not matched to a gene. The CDR3 bases are TGTGCCAGCAGCTTAAGACTAGCGGGAGGGCCTACGTATAATGAGCAGTTCTTC. This translates into CASSLRLAGGPTYNEQFF.

As concerns this clone: Within the sample, other DNA sequences also encode this same CDR3. The chain has TRBV7-2 and TRBJ2-7, with TRBD1 matching 9 bases. CDR3 length: 15 amino acids. Germline CDR1 reads SGHTA; CDR2 reads FQGNSA. V shed 5 bases and J 1 base; nucleotides not matched to a gene: 6. In nucleotides, the CDR3 is TGTGCCAGCAGCCTTGGACAGGGGATATCCTACGAGCAGTACTTC. Its protein is CASSLGQGISYEQYF.

The V gene is TRBV6-4, the J gene TRBJ1-2; TRBD1 is a possible D gene (6 bases). The CDR3 totals 14 residues. V was trimmed by 7 bases and J by 6 bases, leaving 18 bases between them. Germline V gives CDR1 MRHNA, CDR2 SNTAGT. The CDR3 sequence: CASKTGPGDDGYTF. The CDR3, as DNA: TGTGCCAGCAAAACCGGACCAGGGGATGATGGCTACACCTTC.

This rearrangement joins TRBV19 to TRBJ2-7; 7 nucleotides line up with TRBD1. The CDR3 spans 15 residues. The germline V gene encodes CDR1 LNHDA and CDR2 SQIVND (reference sequence). With V trimmed by 3 bases and J by 2 bases, 7 bases remained unmatched. In DNA, the CDR3 is TGTGCCAGTAGTATCGCAGGACAGGCACCCTACGAGCAGTACTTC. Amino acids: CASSIAGQAPYEQYF. Combining the CDR3 with reference TRBV19 and TRBJ2-7 gives the whole variable domain DGGITQSPKYLFRKEGQNVTLSCEQNLNHDAMYWYRQDPGQGLRLIYYSQIVNDFQKGDIAEGYSVSREKKESFPLTVTSAQKNPTAFYLCASSIAGQAPYEQYFGPGTRLTVT.

A remark on this clone: The identical CDR3 is also encoded by other nucleotide sequences in the sample. This sequence joins TRBV6-6 and TRBJ1-3; D perhaps matches TRBD1 (5 bases). Germline V gene sequence: CDR1 MNHNY, CDR2 SVGAGI (reference sequence). The CDR3 covers 14 residues. V was clipped by 2 bases and J by 0 bases, with 5 bases between them. DNA for the CDR3: TGTGCCAGCAGTTACGGGGGCTCTGGAAACACCATATATTTT. Amino acids: CASSYGGSGNTIYF.

A remark on this clone: The identical CDR3 is also encoded by other nucleotide sequences in the sample. The chain links TRBV7-9 to TRBJ2-3; 14 bases are shared with TRBD2. CDR1 is SEHNR and CDR2 is FQNEAQ in the germline V gene (reference sequence). V shed 5 bases and J 3 bases; nucleotides not matched to a gene: 4. The CDR3 is 16 amino acids. In nucleotides, the CDR3 is TGTGCCAGCAGCCCCGGACTAGCGGGGGGTACAGATACGCAGTATTTT. Translated: CASSPGLAGGTDTQYF.

The chain has TRBV27 and TRBJ2-5, with D maybe TRBD1 (6 bases). The end of the DNA aligns better with TRBJ2-7, so the J call may be wrong. Germline V gives CDR1 MNHEY, CDR2 SMNVEV (reference sequence). The length of the CDR3 is 15 residues. The CDR3: CASSLGAGGSYEQYF. The CDR3 DNA reads TGTGCCAGCAGTTTGGGGGCCGGTGGGTCCTACGAGCAGTACTTC.

This rearrangement joins TRBV6-6 to TRBJ2-5; the D gene is possibly TRBD1 (6 bases). Germline CDR1 is MNHNY and CDR2 is SVGAGI (reference sequence). V was pared by 7 bases and J by 2 bases, with 14 bases between. The CDR3 has 14 residues. CDR3 region: CASNRVIGQETQYF. The CDR3 bases are TGTGCCAGCAACAGGGTGATAGGGCAAGAGACCCAGTACTTC.

This chain joins TRBV5-6 and TRBJ1-5; D perhaps matches TRBD1 (6 bases). Trimming stripped 0 bases from V and 2 bases from J, with 12 bases between. CDR3 length: 16 residues. Germline lookup yields CDR1 SGHDT and CDR2 YYEEEE. As DNA, the CDR3 is TGTGCCAGCAGCTTGGCGGGGGGCTGGGGCAATCAGCCCCAGCATTTT. It yields the protein CASSLAGGWGNQPQHF.

This chain uses TRBV28 with TRBJ2-3, with TRBD1 as a possible D gene (6 bases). Trimming left V 2 bases short and J 0 bases short, with 18 bases between. The germline V gene encodes CDR1 MDHEN and CDR2 SYDVKM. This CDR3 has 18 residues. The chain's CDR3 is CASSLRFGQLSSTDTQYF. For the CDR3, the DNA is TGTGCCAGCAGTTTACGTTTCGGACAGCTATCTAGCACAGATACGCAGTATTTT.

The chain links TRBV7-9 to TRBJ2-7; D uncertain. The CDR3 extends over 15 amino acids. Germline loops: CDR1 SEHNR, CDR2 FQNEAQ (reference sequence). Between the trimmed V and J ends, which lost 2 bases and 0 bases, there was a span of 11 bases. The CDR3 region has the DNA TGTGCCAGCAGCTTAAGGTCTTCCAGCTCCTACGAGCAGTACTTC. This translates into CASSLRSSSSYEQYF.

The chain joins TRBV5-4 to TRBJ2-7, with 9 bases aligning to TRBD1. The junction had 9 bases not matched to a gene; V was cut back by 4 bases and J by 4 bases. This CDR3 comprises 15 residues. The V gene's germline CDR1 is SGHNT and CDR2 YYREEE (reference sequence). The CDR3 DNA is TGTGCCAGCAGCCTGCCTGGACAGGGGACTTACGAGCAGTACTTC. Its translation is CASSLPGQGTYEQYF. Full variable domain (outside the CDR3, taken from reference TRBV5-4 and TRBJ2-7): ETGVTQSPTHLIKTRGQQVTLRCSSQSGHNTVSWYQQALGQGPQFIFQYYREEENGRGNFPPRFSGLQFPNYSSELNVNALELDDSALYLCASSLPGQGTYEQYFGPGTRLTVT.

The rearrangement uses TRBV5-1 and TRBJ2-1; a possible D gene is TRBD2 (6 bases). This CDR3 spans 16 amino acids. Germline CDR1 and CDR2: SGHRS and YFSETQ. Trimming stripped 1 base from V and 2 bases from J, with 13 bases between. The CDR3 is CASSLFGGATYNEQFF. CDR3 bases: TGCGCCAGCAGCTTGTTTGGAGGGGCCACCTACAATGAGCAGTTCTTC. The full variable domain, completed using reference TRBV5-1 and TRBJ2-1, is KAGVTQTPRYLIKTRGQQVTLSCSPISGHRSVSWYQQTPGQGLQFLFEYFSETQRNKGNFPGRFSGRQFSNSRSEMNVSTLELGDSALYLCASSLFGGATYNEQFFGPGTRLTVL.

The rearrangement joins TRBV6-6 to TRBJ1-1; D is possibly TRBD1 (6 bases). CDR1 and CDR2 from the germline V gene are MNHNY and SVGAGI (reference sequence). V was shortened by 5 bases and J by 3 bases, with 16 bases between the two germline ends. This CDR3 has 15 residues. Here the CDR3 reads CASSRPQGRDTEAFF. CDR3 nucleotide sequence: TGTGCCAGCAGTCGACCTCAGGGGAGGGACACTGAAGCTTTCTTT.

The chain is built from TRBV28 and TRBJ1-3; D uncertain. CDR3 length: 15 residues. Germline CDR1 is MDHEN and CDR2 is SYDVKM. The V gene lost 7 bases and the J gene lost 0 bases, with 13 bases spanning the gap. CDR3 protein: CASTSDGISGNTIYF. CDR3 nucleotides: TGTGCCAGCACTTCCGACGGGATCTCTGGAAACACCATATATTTT.

The chain combines TRBV7-2 with TRBJ2-7; D may be TRBD2 (6 bases). CDR1 is SGHTA and CDR2 is FQGNSA in the germline V gene. The CDR3 loop spans 16 amino acids. V was shortened by 1 base and J by 2 bases, with 15 bases between the two germline ends. CDR3 loop: CASSLGLATRPYEQYF. CDR3 bases: TGTGCCAGCAGCTTAGGCCTAGCGACTCGTCCCTACGAGCAGTACTTC.